The 15 T cell receptor beta chains below come from one sample, sequenced in a study of patients and donors after allogeneic stem cell transplantation. MiXCR, applied by TCRdb to the RT-PCR reads, yields one record per CDR3 protein. Of approximately 410,000 distinct CDR3 sequences in the sample, around 15% were seen once. Sequencing was performed on blood, either unsorted or a sorted T cell fraction (not recorded which). The receptors shown here come from a human donor who was either an allogeneic HSCT recipient or a stem cell or donor lymphocyte infusion donor (not recorded which). It is not recorded whose cells these are; they may come from a transplant donor.

J is TRBJ2-6 and V is TRBV27; D is unresolved. CDR3 length: 18 residues. The V end was cut by 4 bases, the J end by 1 base, with 17 bases between. CDR1 is MNHEY, CDR2 SMNVEV, per germline (reference sequence). CDR3 sequence reads: CASSWDGSLSSGANVLTF. Written as DNA, the CDR3 is TGTGCCAGCAGTTGGGATGGCAGCCTTTCGTCTGGGGCCAACGTCCTGACTTTC.

This clonotype was found many times. The rearrangement joins TRBV12-3 or TRBV12-4 to TRBJ1-4; weak D call: TRBD1 (5 bases). V was cut by 6 bases and J by 3 bases, with 14 bases left in between. This CDR3 contains 15 residues. The CDR3 reads CASRSGGRSNEKLFF. CDR3 DNA: TGTGCCAGCAGGTCTGGGGGGAGGTCTAATGAAAAACTGTTTTTT.

This chain uses TRBV24-1 with TRBJ1-1; TRBD1 aligns across 7 bases. Trimming cost V 4 bases and J 3 bases; bases outside gene matches: 1. The CDR3 is made up of 13 amino acids. Germline V lookup: CDR1 KGHDR, CDR2 SFDVKD. The CDR3 protein is CATSDGTDTEAFF. DNA for the CDR3: TGTGCCACCAGTGACGGGACAGACACTGAAGCTTTCTTT.

CDR3 in amino acids: CASRHGSSGYNEQFF. As DNA, the CDR3 is TGTGCCAGCAGACACGGGTCTAGCGGTTACAATGAGCAGTTCTTC. The genes are TRBV5-4 and TRBJ2-1; 7 positions agree with TRBD2. V lost 5 bases, J lost 4 bases, and 9 bases stayed unmatched. The CDR3 totals 15 residues. CDR1 SGHNT and CDR2 YYREEE come from the germline V gene (reference sequence).

CDR3 DNA: TGCAGTGCTAGGACCGGGACTAGCGGGGGGGCAAGAAGGACAGATACGCAGTATTTT. Amino acid sequence: CSARTGTSGGARRTDTQYF. J is TRBJ2-3 and V is TRBV20-1, with 16 nucleotides matching TRBD2. The CDR3 contains 19 residues. Germline CDR1 DFQATT, CDR2 SNEGSKA (reference sequence). V lost 3 bases, J lost 3 bases, and 12 bases stayed unmatched.

This chain uses TRBV11-2 with TRBJ2-7, with 7 nucleotides matching TRBD1. In germline, CDR1 is SGHAT, CDR2 FQNNGV. The V gene end was trimmed by 5 bases and the J gene end by 12 bases; junction bases not matched to a gene: 10. This CDR3 has 12 amino acids. The CDR3 DNA reads as TGTGCCAGCAGCACCAGGACAGGTCCGCCGTACTTC. This encodes CASSTRTGPPYF.

Ten or more counts support this clonotype. V gene TRBV5-1 combines with J gene TRBJ2-7, with no clear D. The CDR3 length is 15 residues. The germline gives CDR1 SGHRS, CDR2 YFSETQ. Trimming removed 0 bases from V and 3 bases from J, with 13 bases in between. The CDR3 bases are TGCGCCAGCAGCTTGGCCTTTCGAGACCTCTACGAGCAGTACTTC. It codes for CASSLAFRDLYEQYF. Filled out from reference TRBV5-1 and TRBJ2-7, the complete variable domain reads KAGVTQTPRYLIKTRGQQVTLSCSPISGHRSVSWYQQTPGQGLQFLFEYFSETQRNKGNFPGRFSGRQFSNSRSEMNVSTLELGDSALYLCASSLAFRDLYEQYFGPGTRLTVT.

The J gene is TRBJ2-7, the V gene TRBV7-9; the D gene is possibly TRBD2 (6 bases). The germline V and J ends were trimmed by 1 base and 2 bases, with 12 bases remaining between them. The CDR3 totals 15 residues. The germline V gene has CDR1 SEHNR and CDR2 FQNEAQ (reference sequence). This CDR3 is CASSLVRDFTYEQYF. CDR3 in DNA: TGTGCCAGCAGCTTAGTCCGGGACTTTACCTACGAGCAGTACTTC.

This clonotype came up a few times. This sequence joins TRBV6-1 and TRBJ1-2, with TRBD1 matching over 9 bases. V gave up 5 bases and J gave up 5 bases; unmatched junction bases: 12. CDR3 length equals 16 residues. Germline V CDR1 and CDR2: MNHNS, SASEGT. This CDR3 reads CASSSRDRVTGYGYTF. Written as DNA, the CDR3 is TGTGCCAGCAGTAGCCGGGACAGGGTGACGGGATATGGCTACACCTTC.

V is TRBV24-1 and J is TRBJ2-1; 9 bases fit TRBD1. The V and J ends lost 2 bases and 7 bases, in that order; junction bases with no gene match: 5. There are 15 residues in the CDR3. Germline V gene sequence: CDR1 KGHDR, CDR2 SFDVKD. DNA of the CDR3: TGTGCCACCAGTGATTGGGGACAGGGTTTGAATGAGCAGTTCTTC. Protein sequence: CATSDWGQGLNEQFF.

This clonotype occurred a few times. The chain employs TRBV5-1 and TRBJ1-1; the D gene is possibly TRBD1 (5 bases). Germline V lookup: CDR1 SGHRS, CDR2 YFSETQ. V shed 4 bases and J shed 1 base, with 14 bases lying between them. This CDR3 comprises 15 residues. CDR3 loop: CASSESGASNTEAFF. For the CDR3, the DNA is TGCGCCAGCAGCGAATCCGGGGCCTCGAACACTGAAGCTTTCTTT.

The chain uses TRBV11-2 and TRBJ1-3, with 9 bases identical to TRBD1. After removal of 5 bases from V and 3 bases from J, the junction contained 5 bases not matched to a gene. CDR3 size: 15 residues. Germline loops: CDR1 SGHAT, CDR2 FQNNGV. CDR3 in DNA: TGTGCCAGCAGCGCCCTGACAGGGGGTGGAAACACCATATATTTT. It yields the protein CASSALTGGGNTIYF.

This clonotype was counted a few times. The chain is built from TRBV19 and TRBJ1-2; 8 bases match TRBD1. Germline assignment: CDR1 LNHDA and CDR2 SQIVND (reference sequence). V shed 4 bases, J shed 4 bases, and the junction held 8 bases outside the gene matches. CDR3 size: 15 residues. CDR3 amino acids: CASSRSQGAGYGYTF. DNA for the CDR3: TGTGCCAGTAGTAGATCCCAGGGGGCAGGCTATGGCTACACCTTC.

The V gene is TRBV15, the J gene TRBJ1-3; no reliable D call. With 3 bases removed from V and 4 bases from J, the gap between germline ends came to 13 bases. From germline, CDR1 is LNHNV and CDR2 YYDKDF (reference sequence). This CDR3 spans 15 amino acids. CDR3 sequence reads: CATSRPGASGNTIYF. DNA of the CDR3: TGTGCCACCAGCAGGCCCGGTGCTAGCGGAAACACCATATATTTT.

This sequence joins TRBV12-3 or TRBV12-4 and TRBJ2-1; unclear D gene. The CDR3 covers 13 residues. V was shortened by 2 bases and J by 6 bases, with 8 bases between the two germline ends. The CDR3 nucleotides read TGTGCCAGCAGTTTAACCCGGCCCAATGAGCAGTTCTTC. This encodes CASSLTRPNEQFF.